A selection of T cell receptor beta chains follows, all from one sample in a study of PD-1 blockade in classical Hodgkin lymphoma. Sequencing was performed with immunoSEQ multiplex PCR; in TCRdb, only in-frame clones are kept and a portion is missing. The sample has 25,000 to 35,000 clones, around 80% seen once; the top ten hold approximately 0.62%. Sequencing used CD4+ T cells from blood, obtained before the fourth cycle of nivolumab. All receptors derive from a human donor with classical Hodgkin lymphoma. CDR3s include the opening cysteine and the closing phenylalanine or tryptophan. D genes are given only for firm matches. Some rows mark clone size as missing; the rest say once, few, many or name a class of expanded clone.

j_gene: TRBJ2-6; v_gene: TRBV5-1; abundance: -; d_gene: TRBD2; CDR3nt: TGCGCCAGCAGCTTGGCCCCGGGAGGGAGTGGGGCCAACGTCCTGACTTTC; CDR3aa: CASSLAPGGSGANVLTF
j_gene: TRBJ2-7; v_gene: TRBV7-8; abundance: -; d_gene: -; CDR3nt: TGTGCCAGCAGCCTAAGGGAGACCTACGAGCAGTACTTC; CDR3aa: CASSLRETYEQYF
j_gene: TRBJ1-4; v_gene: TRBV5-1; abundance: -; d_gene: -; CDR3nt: TGCGCCAGCAGCTTGTTGGGGGCGACTAATGAAAAACTGTTTTTT; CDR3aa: CASSLLGATNEKLFF
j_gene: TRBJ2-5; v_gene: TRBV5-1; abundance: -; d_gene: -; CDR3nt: TGCGCCAGCAGCTTGGGTGCCGGGACGACTGGGGAGACCCAGTACTTC; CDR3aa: CASSLGAGTTGETQYF
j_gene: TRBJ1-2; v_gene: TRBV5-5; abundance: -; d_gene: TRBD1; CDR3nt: TGTGCCAGCAGCTCCGGGACAGGGAACTATGGCTACACCTTC; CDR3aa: CASSSGTGNYGYTF
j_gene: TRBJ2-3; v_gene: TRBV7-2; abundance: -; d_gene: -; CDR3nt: TGTGCCAGCAGCTTAGCTACTCGTAGCACAGATACGCAGTATTTT; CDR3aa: CASSLATRSTDTQYF
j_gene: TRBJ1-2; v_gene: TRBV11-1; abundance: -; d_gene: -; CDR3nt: TGTGCCAGCAGCTCCCAGACCAATGGGGGCTACACCTTC; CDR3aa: CASSSQTNGGYTF
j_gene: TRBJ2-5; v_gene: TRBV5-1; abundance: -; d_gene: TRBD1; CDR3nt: TGCGCCAGCAGCTTAACAGGGGGTCCGTACCAAGAGACCCAGTACTTC; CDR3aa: CASSLTGGPYQETQYF
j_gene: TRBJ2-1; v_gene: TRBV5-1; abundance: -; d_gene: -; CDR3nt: TGCGCCAGCAGCTTGGATCAAAGCTCCTACAATGAGCAGTTCTTC; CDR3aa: CASSLDQSSYNEQFF
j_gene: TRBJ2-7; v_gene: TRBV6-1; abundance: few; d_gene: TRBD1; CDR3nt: TGTGCCAGCAGTGTAACACAGGGGGTAGGGGGCGAGCAGTACTTC; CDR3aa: CASSVTQGVGGEQYF
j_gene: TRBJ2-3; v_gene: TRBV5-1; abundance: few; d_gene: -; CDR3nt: TGCGCCAGCAGGGGAGGACAGTCCACAGATACGCAGTATTTT; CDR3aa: CASRGGQSTDTQYF
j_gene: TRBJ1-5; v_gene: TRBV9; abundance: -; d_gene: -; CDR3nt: TGTGCCAGCAGCGTAGACCCCCTTAATCAGCCCCAGCATTTT; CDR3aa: CASSVDPLNQPQHF
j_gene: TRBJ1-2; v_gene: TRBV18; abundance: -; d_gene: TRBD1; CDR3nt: TGTGCCAGCTCACCACCTGGGACAGCTCACTTTGGCTACACCTTC; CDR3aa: CASSPPGTAHFGYTF
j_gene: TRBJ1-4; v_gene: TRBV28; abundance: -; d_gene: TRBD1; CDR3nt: TGTGCCAGCAGGCGTCCGGGACAGGGGACTAATGAAAAACTGTTTTTT; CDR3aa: CASRRPGQGTNEKLFF
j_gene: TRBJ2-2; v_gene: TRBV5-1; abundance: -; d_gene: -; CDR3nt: TGCGCCAGCCGTCCGATAGCCCAGAACACCGGGGAGCTGTTTTTT; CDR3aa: CASRPIAQNTGELFF
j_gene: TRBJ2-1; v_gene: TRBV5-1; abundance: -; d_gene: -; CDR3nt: TGCGCCAGCAGCCCACCAGGATACAATGAGCAGTTCTTC; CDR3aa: CASSPPGYNEQFF
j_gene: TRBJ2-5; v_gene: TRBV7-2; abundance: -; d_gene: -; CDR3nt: TGTGCCAGCAGCTTCGGAGCGCAAGAGACCCAGTACTTC; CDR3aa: CASSFGAQETQYF
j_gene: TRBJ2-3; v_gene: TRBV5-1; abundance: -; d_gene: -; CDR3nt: TGCGCCAGCAGCTTGGGCAGGTTGACAGATACGCAGTATTTT; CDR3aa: CASSLGRLTDTQYF
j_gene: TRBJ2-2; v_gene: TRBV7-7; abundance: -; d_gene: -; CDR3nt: TGTGCCAGCAGCTTAGCGGTGAACACCGGGGAGCTGTTTTTT; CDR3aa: CASSLAVNTGELFF
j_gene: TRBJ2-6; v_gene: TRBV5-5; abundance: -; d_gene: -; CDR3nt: TGTGCCCCTAGGGGAATCATCACCCCCTTCTCTGGGGCCAACGTCCTGACTTTC; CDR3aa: CAPRGIITPFSGANVLTF
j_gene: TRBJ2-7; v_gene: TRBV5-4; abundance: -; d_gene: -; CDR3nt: TGTGCCAGCAGCTTGGACAGGACAGTCTCCTACGAGCAGTACTTC; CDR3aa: CASSLDRTVSYEQYF
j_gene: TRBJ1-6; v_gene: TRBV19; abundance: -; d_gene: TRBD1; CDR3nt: TGTGCCAGCCGGAATGTGCGGACGACAGGGAGTGCGTATAATTCACCCCTCCACTTT; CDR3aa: CASRNVRTTGSAYNSPLHF
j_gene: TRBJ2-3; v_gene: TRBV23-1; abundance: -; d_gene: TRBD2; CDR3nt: TGCGCCAGCAGTCCGCTAGCGGGTCCTAGCACAGATACGCAGTATTTT; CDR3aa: CASSPLAGPSTDTQYF
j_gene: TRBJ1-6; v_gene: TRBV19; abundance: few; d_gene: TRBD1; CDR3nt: TGTGCCAGTACTGGACAGGGAGGTTCACCCCTCCACTTT; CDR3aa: CASTGQGGSPLHF
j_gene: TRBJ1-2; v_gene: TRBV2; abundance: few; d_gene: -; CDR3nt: TGTGCCAGCAGTGAATTCCAGGGGTATGGCTACACCTTC; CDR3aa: CASSEFQGYGYTF
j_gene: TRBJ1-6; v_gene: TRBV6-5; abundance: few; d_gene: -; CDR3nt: TGTGCCAGCAGGAGGGGCAGTAATTCACCCCTCCACTTT; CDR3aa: CASRRGSNSPLHF
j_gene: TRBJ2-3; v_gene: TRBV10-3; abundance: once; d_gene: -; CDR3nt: TGTGCCATCAGTCCAGCGTTGCAGTTTGACACGCAGTATTTT; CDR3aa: CAISPALQFDTQYF
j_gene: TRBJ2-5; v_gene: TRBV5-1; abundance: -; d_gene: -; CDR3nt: TGCGCCAGCAGCTCGCTCCTAGCACAAGAGACCCAGTACTTC; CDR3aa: CASSSLLAQETQYF
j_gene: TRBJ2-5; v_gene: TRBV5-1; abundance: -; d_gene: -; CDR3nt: TGCGCCAGCAGCAAAATGGACCCCTCTGGGGAGACCCAGTACTTC; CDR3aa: CASSKMDPSGETQYF
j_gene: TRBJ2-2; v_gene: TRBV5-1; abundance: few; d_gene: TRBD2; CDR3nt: TGCGCCAGCAGCCACGAGGGACTAGCGGGGGCCGGGGAGCTGTTTTTT; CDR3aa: CASSHEGLAGAGELFF
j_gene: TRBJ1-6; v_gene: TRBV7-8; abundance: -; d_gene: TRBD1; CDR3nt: TGTGCCAGCACCCCAGACCTAGGGGGCAGGGCTTCACCCCTCCACTTT; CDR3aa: CASTPDLGGRASPLHF
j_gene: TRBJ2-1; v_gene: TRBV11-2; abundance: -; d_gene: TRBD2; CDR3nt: TGTGCCAGCAGCCGGACTAGCGGGGCCTACAATGAGCAGTTCTTC; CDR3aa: CASSRTSGAYNEQFF
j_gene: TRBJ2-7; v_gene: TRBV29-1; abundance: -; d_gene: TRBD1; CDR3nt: TGCAGCGTTGTGTGGGGACAGGGAAAGTTCTACGAGCAGTACTTC; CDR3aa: CSVVWGQGKFYEQYF
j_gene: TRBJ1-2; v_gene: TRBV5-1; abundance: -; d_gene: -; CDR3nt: TGCGCCAGCAGCCAGACAGGATACTATGGCTACACCTTC; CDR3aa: CASSQTGYYGYTF
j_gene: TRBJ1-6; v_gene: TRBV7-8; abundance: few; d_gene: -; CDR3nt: TGTGCCAGCAGCTTGTACAGAGATAATTCACCCCTCCACTTT; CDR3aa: CASSLYRDNSPLHF
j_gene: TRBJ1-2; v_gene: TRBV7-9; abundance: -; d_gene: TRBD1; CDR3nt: TGTGCCAGCAGCTTAGCCGGGAGACAGGGGGCTGATGGCTACACCTTC; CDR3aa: CASSLAGRQGADGYTF
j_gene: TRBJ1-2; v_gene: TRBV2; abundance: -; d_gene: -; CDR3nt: TGTGCCACTCGGGGGATCTGGCCGGATTTGGGCTACACCTTC; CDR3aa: CATRGIWPDLGYTF
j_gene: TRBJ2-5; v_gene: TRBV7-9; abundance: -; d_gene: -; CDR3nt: TGTGCCAGCACCAGGACAACCCAAGAGACCCAGTACTTC; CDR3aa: CASTRTTQETQYF
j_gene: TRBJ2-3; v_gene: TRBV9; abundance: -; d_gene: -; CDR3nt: TGTGCCAGCAGCGTAGAGTCCGGGCTGGATACGCAGTATTTT; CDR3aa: CASSVESGLDTQYF
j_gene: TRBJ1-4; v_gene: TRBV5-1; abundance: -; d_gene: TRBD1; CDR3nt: TGCGCCAGCAGCTCTGGACAGGGAGTAACTAATGAAAAACTGTTTTTT; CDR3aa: CASSSGQGVTNEKLFF
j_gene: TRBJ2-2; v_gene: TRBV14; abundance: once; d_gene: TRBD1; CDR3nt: TGTGCCAGCAGCCAAGTGGGCGGGACAGGGTCCACCGGGGAGCTGTTTTTT; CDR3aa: CASSQVGGTGSTGELFF
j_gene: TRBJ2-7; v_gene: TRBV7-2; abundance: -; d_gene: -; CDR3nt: TGTGCCAGCAGCTTGGTCCAAACCATAAGGTACTTC; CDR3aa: CASSLVQTIRYF